Presented here are 15 T cell receptor beta chains from one specimen sequenced in a study of human T cells and chemical hapten exposure. TCRdb reprocessed the RACE reads via MiXCR and lists one record per CDR3 protein. The sample lists 95,000 to 150,000 distinct CDR3 sequences; roughly 12% were seen once. Time point described: patch test 3, about 24 weeks after DPC sensitization. Treatment specified: therapeutic diphenylcyclopropenone sensitization with weekly scalp DPC. Sample: whole blood, taken in connection with sensitization to the hapten diphenylcyclopropenone (DPC). These receptor sequences come from a woman aged 45 to 65 with alopecia areata. Some clones in this sample may be carry-over from other donors' samples.

The J gene is TRBJ2-1, the V gene TRBV27; 8 bases agree with TRBD2. V lost 6 bases to trimming and J lost 2 bases; unmatched junction nucleotides: 9. Germline CDR1 MNHEY, CDR2 SMNVEV (reference sequence). The CDR3 totals 16 residues. In DNA, the CDR3 is TGTGCCAGCAGACCACTCAGCGGGGGCACCTACAATGAGCAGTTCTTC. It specifies CASRPLSGGTYNEQFF.

This clonotype was detected only a few times. V is TRBV6-2 or TRBV6-3 and J is TRBJ2-1; D perhaps matches TRBD1 (6 bases). CDR1 MNHEY and CDR2 SVGEGT come from the germline V gene. V was pared by 2 bases and J by 7 bases, with 18 bases between. CDR3 length: 16 residues. The DNA for the CDR3 is TGTGCCAGCAGTTACCCCCGACAGGCGGCTGGGAATGAGCAGTTCTTC. Translated, it gives CASSYPRQAAGNEQFF.

J is TRBJ1-6 and V is TRBV10-3; TRBD1 matches at 10 bases. With V trimmed by 10 bases and J by 0 bases, 9 bases remained unmatched. There are 17 residues in the CDR3. Germline lookup yields CDR1 ENHRY and CDR2 SYGVKD. The DNA for the CDR3 is TGTGCCACAAAGGGGACAGGGGCTAGCTCCTATAATTCACCCCTCCACTTT. This encodes CATKGTGASSYNSPLHF.

This clonotype showed up many times. The chain's CDR3 is CASSPPGLFGTGELFF. The DNA for the CDR3 is TGTGCCAGCAGTCCGCCGGGACTATTCGGCACCGGGGAGCTGTTTTTT. The chain uses TRBV12-3 or TRBV12-4 and TRBJ2-2; 7 bases match TRBD2. The CDR3 loop spans 16 amino acids. The J segment lost 4 bases and the V segment lost 5 bases, leaving 10 bases of the junction unmatched.

Comment on this clonotype: A read error may be the cause here, since a much bigger clone is one base away. In DNA form, the CDR3 reads TGCAGTGCTCGAAAAGCGGGGGGGACGAGAGATACGCAGTATTTT. Translation: CSARKAGGTRDTQYF. The chain uses TRBV20-1 and TRBJ2-3, with 10 bases matching TRBD2. The CDR3 runs to 15 residues. The germline gives CDR1 DFQATT, CDR2 SNEGSKA (reference sequence). J was trimmed by 5 bases and V by 5 bases; bases with no gene match: 10.

CDR3 nucleotides: TGCAGTGCTGGTGACAGGAGCTCTGGAAACACCATATATTTT. It specifies CSAGDRSSGNTIYF. The genes are TRBV20-1 and TRBJ1-3; D might be TRBD1 (6 bases). Germline CDR1 and CDR2: DFQATT and SNEGSKA (reference sequence). CDR3 size: 14 residues. Trimming removed 5 bases at V and 0 bases at J, with 11 bases between.

At least ten counts were recorded for this clonotype. The chain is built from TRBV11-2 and TRBJ1-1; the D is unclear. The CDR3 runs to 12 residues. Germline V gene data show CDR1 as SGHAT and CDR2 as FQNNGV. Trimming cost V 1 base and J 7 bases, with 7 bases left between them. The DNA for the CDR3 is TGTGCCAGCAGCTTAGGGTTAGGTGAAGCTTTCTTT. Translation gives CASSLGLGEAFF. The complete variable domain, with remaining parts taken from reference TRBV11-2 and TRBJ1-1, reads EAGVAQSPRYKIIEKRQSVAFWCNPISGHATLYWYQQILGQGPKLLIQFQNNGVVDDSQLPKDRFSAERLKGVDSTLKIQPAKLEDSAVYLCASSLGLGEAFFGQGTRLTVV.

This clonotype was seen ten or more times. This chain connects TRBV12-3 or TRBV12-4 to TRBJ2-1, with D perhaps matching TRBD1 or TRBD2 (6 bases each). The CDR3 is 12 residues long. Trimming took 8 bases from V and 9 from J, leaving 14 bases between them. CDR3 protein: CASRTGAPEQFF. The DNA for the CDR3 is TGTGCCAGCCGGACGGGGGCCCCTGAGCAGTTCTTC.

This clonotype was detected only a few times. The gene calls are TRBV29-1 and TRBJ1-2; 9 bases line up with TRBD1. The CDR3 is 12 amino acids. The germline gives CDR1 SQVTM, CDR2 ANQGSEA. V shed 5 bases, J shed 3 bases, and the junction held 1 base outside the gene matches. The CDR3, as DNA: TGCAGCGTTCGACAGGGGGACTATGGCTACACCTTC. This codes for CSVRQGDYGYTF.

The genes are TRBV2 and TRBJ1-6, with TRBD1 matching over 9 bases. Germline assignment: CDR1 SNHLY and CDR2 FYNNEI. After removal of 6 bases from V and 7 bases from J, the junction contained 1 base not matched to a gene. CDR3 length: 13 amino acids. CDR3 region: CASRGQGNSPLHF. In DNA form, the CDR3 reads TGTGCCAGCAGAGGACAGGGGAATTCACCCCTCCACTTT.

The genes are TRBV7-9 and TRBJ1-2; 12 bases match TRBD1. Trimming removed 5 bases from V and 7 bases from J; junction bases left unmatched: 11. Germline V lookup: CDR1 SEHNR, CDR2 FQNEAQ (reference sequence). This CDR3 spans 16 amino acids. The CDR3 reads CASSRNSGTGGGGYTF. CDR3 in DNA: TGTGCCAGCAGCCGAAATTCGGGGACAGGGGGCGGTGGCTACACCTTC.

This chain uses TRBV5-5 with TRBJ2-1; maybe TRBD1 (5 bases). V lost 0 bases to trimming and J lost 0 bases, with 10 bases between them. This CDR3 has 16 amino acids. CDR1 is SGHKS and CDR2 is YYEKEE in the germline V gene (reference sequence). The CDR3 nucleotides read TGTGCCAGCAGCTTGGGACAGTGGAGCTCCTACAATGAGCAGTTCTTC. Protein sequence: CASSLGQWSSYNEQFF.

This clonotype has only a few counts. The CDR3 coding sequence is TGTGCCAGCAGCTCCTTCGAAGCCAAAAACATTCAGTACTTC. This codes for CASSSFEAKNIQYF. J is TRBJ2-4 and V is TRBV13; D unresolved. Deletions cut 4 bases from V and 0 bases from J, with 7 bases between. The CDR3 sequence is 14 residues long. The germline gives CDR1 PRHDT, CDR2 FYEKMQ (reference sequence).

The chain uses TRBV23-1 and TRBJ1-1, with D perhaps TRBD1 (6 bases). TRBV23-1 is noted as an ORF with a role that remains uncertain. V gave up 8 bases and J gave up 1 base, with 17 bases separating them. This CDR3 spans 15 amino acids. CDR3 nucleotide sequence: TGCGCCAGCGGACCGGGAGACAGGAAGAACACTGAAGCTTTCTTT. It is translated as CASGPGDRKNTEAFF.

As concerns this clonotype: A much larger clone lies a single base off, so this may be a read error. The gene calls are TRBV12-3 or TRBV12-4 and TRBJ1-5; D is unresolved. The length of the CDR3 is 14 residues. The CDR3 spells CASSRTDLGQPQNF. CDR3 bases: TGTGCCAGCAGCCGAACAGACCTAGGGCAGCCCCAGAATTTT.